Following are 20 T cell receptor beta chains from one sample sequenced in a study of shared clonotypes between healthy human individuals. TCRdb's table, derived via immunoSEQ multiplex PCR, lists solely in-frame clones and lacks some. The sample has about 2.1 million clones; 93% are singletons. CD45RO-negative, CCR7-selected cells formed the naive CD8 fraction, which excluded terminally differentiated effector memory CD45RA+ cells. The sample comprised naive CD8+ T cells from PBMCs. The source is a young man in good health. Some clones in this sample may be carry-over from other donors' samples.

This clone appeared a single time. The chain recombines TRBV13 with TRBJ2-7, with TRBD1 matching 8 bases. The V segment lost 5 bases and the J segment 6 bases; nucleotides outside the gene matches: 15. Germline CDR1 PRHDT, CDR2 FYEKMQ (reference sequence). The CDR3 totals 16 residues. The CDR3 bases are TGTGCCAGCAGCCCTCCGGGAGACAGGGGATTGTCCGAGCAGTACTTC. This encodes CASSPPGDRGLSEQYF.

The chain is built from TRBV5-1 and TRBJ2-1; 8 bases agree with TRBD1. CDR1 is SGHRS and CDR2 is YFSETQ in the germline V gene. This CDR3 is built from 14 residues. The V gene end was trimmed by 6 bases and the J gene end by 9 bases; junction bases not matched to a gene: 11. CDR3 DNA: TGCGCCAGCAACCCAGGACAGGGCGAGAGTGAGCAGTTCTTC. It yields the protein CASNPGQGESEQFF. Based on the CDR3 plus reference TRBV5-1 and TRBJ2-1, the full variable domain is KAGVTQTPRYLIKTRGQQVTLSCSPISGHRSVSWYQQTPGQGLQFLFEYFSETQRNKGNFPGRFSGRQFSNSRSEMNVSTLELGDSALYLCASNPGQGESEQFFGPGTRLTVL.

In this sample, this clone turned up once. This sequence joins TRBV7-9 and TRBJ2-1; D is perhaps TRBD2 (5 bases). The length of the CDR3 is 16 residues. Trimming left V 5 bases short and J 10 bases short, with 24 bases between. CDR1 and CDR2 from the germline V gene are SEHNR and FQNEAQ (reference sequence). For the CDR3, the DNA is TGTGCCAGCAGCCCACCGGCTGGCGGGTCCCGGCAGGAGCAGTTCTTC. As protein: CASSPPAGGSRQEQFF.

This clone was observed a handful of times. Other DNA sequences in the same sample also yield this CDR3. This sequence joins TRBV30 and TRBJ1-1; D is undetermined. The V end lost 0 bases, the J end lost 4 bases, and 6 bases lay between the germline ends. Germline CDR1 reads GTSNPN; CDR2 reads SVGIG (reference sequence). This CDR3 region has 12 residues. CDR3 in amino acids: CAWSVGVTEAFF. DNA for the CDR3: TGTGCCTGGAGTGTCGGGGTCACTGAAGCTTTCTTT.

With regard to this clone: Different DNA sequences within this sample yield the same CDR3. CDR3 residues: CASSLGLYNEQFF. The CDR3 nucleotides read TGTGCCAGCAGCTTGGGACTATACAATGAGCAGTTCTTC. V is TRBV5-4 and J is TRBJ2-1; TRBD2 might be the D (5 bases). The V end lost 0 bases, the J end lost 4 bases, and 5 bases lay between the germline ends. CDR3 size: 13 residues. Looked up from germline, CDR1 is SGHNT and CDR2 is YYREEE (reference sequence).

The V and J genes are TRBV7-8 and TRBJ1-5, with a tentative D call TRBD1 (5 bases). The CDR3 has 16 residues. Germline V gene sequence: CDR1 SGHVS, CDR2 FQNEAQ. V lost 2 bases and J lost 2, with 13 bases in between. Here the CDR3 reads CASSLLPGRGNQPQHF. CDR3 nucleotides: TGTGCCAGCAGCTTACTCCCAGGGAGGGGCAATCAGCCCCAGCATTTT.

This clone occurred once. This rearrangement joins TRBV27 to TRBJ2-5; maybe TRBD1 (6 bases). Trimming took 6 bases from V and 5 from J, leaving 16 bases between them. This CDR3 is built from 14 residues. Germline V gene data show CDR1 as MNHEY and CDR2 as SMNVEV (reference sequence). The CDR3 DNA is TGTGCCAGCAGATGGCAGGGGTACGCGGAGACCCAGTACTTC. It codes for CASRWQGYAETQYF.

The chain couples TRBV6-6 to TRBJ2-5; 7 bases line up with TRBD1. With V trimmed by 2 bases and J by 5 bases, 8 bases remained unmatched. The CDR3 is 15 amino acids. Germline V lookup: CDR1 MNHNY, CDR2 SVGAGI (reference sequence). This CDR3 is CASSYEDRVLETQYF. The CDR3 DNA is TGTGCCAGCAGTTACGAAGACAGGGTGTTGGAGACCCAGTACTTC.

V is TRBV27 and J is TRBJ2-7; 12 bases are a match to TRBD2. The CDR3 is 15 residues long. Trimming at V came to 6 bases and at J to 2 bases, leaving 5 bases not matched to a gene. The germline gives CDR1 MNHEY, CDR2 SMNVEV (reference sequence). The CDR3 DNA is TGTGCCAGCAGCCATGGACTAGCGGGGACCTACGAGCAGTACTTC. It codes for CASSHGLAGTYEQYF.

The rearrangement joins TRBV28 to TRBJ1-5, with unresolved D. V dropped 3 bases and J dropped 7 bases, with 16 bases sitting between them. Looked up from germline, CDR1 is MDHEN and CDR2 is SYDVKM. The length of the CDR3 is 15 residues. DNA for the CDR3: TGTGCCAGCAGTTTTCGCCGGGCCGGTGGGCAGCCCCAGCATTTT. Encoded protein: CASSFRRAGGQPQHF.

The table lists this clone with a count of one. The gene calls are TRBV19 and TRBJ2-1; D gene ambiguous. V was cut by 0 bases and J by 0 bases, with 18 bases left in between. The CDR3 is made up of 19 amino acids. CDR1 and CDR2 (germline): LNHDA, SQIVND (reference sequence). The CDR3 coding sequence is TGTGCCAGTAGTATAGATCCTGCTGGCGGATTCTCCTCCTACAATGAGCAGTTCTTC. Translated: CASSIDPAGGFSSYNEQFF.

The chain recombines TRBV7-8 with TRBJ2-7; D unresolved. The CDR3 covers 11 residues. V shed 1 base and J shed 4 bases, with 2 bases lying between them. Germline CDR1 and CDR2: SGHVS and FQNEAQ. The CDR3, as DNA: TGTGCCAGCAGCTTAGAGTACGAGCAGTACTTC. Translated: CASSLEYEQYF.

The chain uses TRBV15 and TRBJ2-3; 13 bases map to TRBD2. Per germline, CDR1 LNHNV and CDR2 YYDKDF (reference sequence). The junction had 4 bases not matched to a gene; V was cut back by 4 bases and J by 0 bases. There are 17 residues in the CDR3. CDR3 in DNA: TGTGCCACCAGCACTGGGACTAGCGGGAAGAGCACAGATACGCAGTATTTT. It is translated as CATSTGTSGKSTDTQYF. The full variable domain, its missing parts supplied by reference TRBV15 and TRBJ2-3, is DAMVIQNPRYQVTQFGKPVTLSCSQTLNHNVMYWYQQKSSQAPKLLFHYYDKDFNNEADTPDNFQSRRPNTSFCFLDIRSPGLGDTAMYLCATSTGTSGKSTDTQYFGPGTRLTVL.

The chain has TRBV19 and TRBJ1-5, with TRBD1 identical over 8 bases. CDR3 size: 15 residues. Germline trimming cut 7 bases from V and 2 bases from J; bases unmatched to any gene: 7. Germline V lookup: CDR1 LNHDA, CDR2 SQIVND (reference sequence). CDR3 protein: CASTSRTGRNQPQHF. CDR3 nucleotides: TGTGCCAGTACCTCGAGGACAGGGCGCAATCAGCCCCAGCATTTT. The full variable domain, its missing parts supplied by reference TRBV19 and TRBJ1-5, is DGGITQSPKYLFRKEGQNVTLSCEQNLNHDAMYWYRQDPGQGLRLIYYSQIVNDFQKGDIAEGYSVSREKKESFPLTVTSAQKNPTAFYLCASTSRTGRNQPQHFGDGTRLSIL.

The chain has TRBV7-2 and TRBJ2-1, with no clear D. The germline V gene encodes CDR1 SGHTA and CDR2 FQGNSA. There are 16 residues in the CDR3. V was cut by 2 bases and J by 7 bases, with 18 bases left in between. The CDR3 DNA is TGTGCCAGCAGCTTATGGTCCCCGACCAATGGGAATGAGCAGTTCTTC. Translating it yields CASSLWSPTNGNEQFF. Combining the CDR3 with reference TRBV7-2 and TRBJ2-1 gives the whole variable domain GAGVSQSPSNKVTEKGKDVELRCDPISGHTALYWYRQSLGQGLEFLIYFQGNSAPDKSGLPSDRFSAERTGGSVSTLTIQRTQQEDSAVYLCASSLWSPTNGNEQFFGPGTRLTVL.

This chain links TRBV5-4 with TRBJ2-7, with 13 bases identical to TRBD2. This CDR3 has 16 amino acids. Germline trimming cut 4 bases from V and 6 bases from J; bases unmatched to any gene: 10. Germline values: CDR1 SGHNT, CDR2 YYREEE (reference sequence). Here the CDR3 DNA reads TGTGCCAGCAGCGTCACTAGCGGGAGGGCCGGAGGCGAGCAGTACTTC. Translation gives CASSVTSGRAGGEQYF.

The sample holds one count of this clone. The J gene is TRBJ2-2, the V gene TRBV7-9, with 8 bases identical to TRBD1. This CDR3 contains 16 residues. Germline-derived CDR1 and CDR2 are SEHNR and FQNEAQ (reference sequence). V dropped 11 bases and J dropped 3; count of bases not matched to a gene: 14. The CDR3 sequence: CAPVPLDRGYTGELFF. CDR3 nucleotides: TGTGCCCCTGTCCCCTTAGACAGGGGTTACACCGGGGAGCTGTTTTTT.

This sequence joins TRBV19 and TRBJ2-1; no firm D call. Germline CDR1 is LNHDA and CDR2 is SQIVND (reference sequence). The CDR3 is 13 amino acids. The ends were cut back, 1 base at V and 9 bases at J, with 10 bases in the middle. The CDR3 bases are TGTGCCAGTAGTATAGGATACGCAGCTGAGCAGTTCTTC. Protein: CASSIGYAAEQFF.

The gene calls are TRBV27 and TRBJ1-1; TRBD1 is a possible D gene (5 bases). The V end lost 7 bases, the J end lost 4 bases, and 16 bases lay between the germline ends. The germline CDR1 and CDR2 sequences are MNHEY and SMNVEV (reference sequence). The CDR3 is 14 amino acids. In DNA form, the CDR3 reads TGTGCCAGCAATCCCGGGGGGTTTAGCACTGAAGCTTTCTTT. Its translation: CASNPGGFSTEAFF.

This chain joins TRBV9 and TRBJ2-7; 8 bases are shared with TRBD2. The CDR3 loop spans 15 amino acids. Germline-derived CDR1 and CDR2 are SGDLS and YYNGEE. The ends lost 0 bases at V and 5 bases at J; junction bases unmatched: 7. The DNA for the CDR3 is TGTGCCAGCAGCGTAGTGGGCGGGAGGAGTAACGAGCAGTACTTC. Translated: CASSVVGGRSNEQYF.